These 27 T cell receptor beta chains originate from one sample sequenced in a study of blood T cell repertoires in COVID-19. Assay: immunoSEQ multiplex PCR; the TCRdb copy retains only in-frame clones and omits some. The sample shows over 55,000 clones, about 91% of them seen only once. Source material: peripheral blood. The receptors derive from a man between 60 and 75 years old with acute or convalescent COVID-19.

The V and J genes are TRBV6-5 and TRBJ2-7, with TRBD2 matching over 9 bases. Trimming at V came to 5 bases and at J to 7 bases, leaving 12 bases not matched to a gene. This CDR3 contains 15 residues. The germline V gene has CDR1 MNHEY and CDR2 SVGAGI. CDR3 nucleotide sequence: TGTGCCAGCAGTCCTCGAGCGGGGGGCCTAGTGGAGCAGTACTTC. Amino acids: CASSPRAGGLVEQYF.

The CDR3 bases are TGTGCCAGCAGCGTAGAACAGGCCACTGAAGCTTTCTTT. Amino acids: CASSVEQATEAFF. The chain joins TRBV9 to TRBJ1-1, with a tentative D call TRBD1 (5 bases). The CDR3 has 13 residues. The V and J ends lost 0 bases and 4 bases respectively, with 7 bases between them. CDR1 and CDR2 from the germline V gene are SGDLS and YYNGEE.

This clone was seen a single time. The chain joins TRBV27 to TRBJ1-1; possible D gene TRBD1, 6 bases. This CDR3 contains 15 residues. Germline loops: CDR1 MNHEY, CDR2 SMNVEV (reference sequence). V dropped 6 bases and J dropped 0 bases, with 14 bases sitting between them. The CDR3 DNA sequence: TGTGCCAGCAGCCCCGGGGGGCGGCTGAACACTGAAGCTTTCTTT. It specifies CASSPGGRLNTEAFF.

This clone was observed once. The chain links TRBV7-3 to TRBJ2-3, with 9 bases identical to TRBD2. This CDR3 spans 16 amino acids. After removal of 5 bases from V and 7 bases from J, the junction contained 13 bases not matched to a gene. CDR1 is SGHTA and CDR2 is FQGTGA in the germline V gene. In DNA, the CDR3 is TGTGCCAGCAGCCTAGAGCCTGCGGGAGGGGCAAATACGCAGTATTTT. This gives the protein CASSLEPAGGANTQYF.

The chain couples TRBV2 to TRBJ1-6; D gene unclear. The V and J ends lost 3 bases and 7 bases respectively, with 7 bases between them. Germline-derived CDR1 and CDR2 are SNHLY and FYNNEI. This CDR3 contains 13 residues. As DNA, the CDR3 is TGTGCCAGCAGTGACCGTCTGAATTCACCCCTCCACTTT. It translates to CASSDRLNSPLHF.

There are a few counts of this clone. The chain links TRBV5-1 to TRBJ1-1; no clear D gene. V lost 0 bases, J lost 3 bases, and 9 bases lay in between. The CDR3 has 14 amino acids. Germline V gene sequence: CDR1 SGHRS, CDR2 YFSETQ. CDR3 amino acids: CASSLDGPYTEAFF. The CDR3, as DNA: TGCGCCAGCAGCTTGGATGGGCCGTACACTGAAGCTTTCTTT.

The V and J genes are TRBV19 and TRBJ1-2; the match to TRBD1 covers 7 bases. The CDR3 runs 17 residues. The ends lost 5 bases at V and 2 bases at J; junction bases unmatched: 14. Germline CDR1 and CDR2: LNHDA and SQIVND (reference sequence). The CDR3 loop reads CASSESPRDSDNYGYTF. CDR3 bases: TGTGCCAGTAGTGAATCTCCCCGGGACAGCGACAACTATGGCTACACCTTC.

The rearrangement joins TRBV28 to TRBJ2-4, with 7 bases fitting TRBD1. CDR1 and CDR2 from the germline V gene are MDHEN and SYDVKM. The CDR3 length is 14 residues. V lost 3 bases and J lost 11; bases outside the gene matches: 10. This CDR3 is CASSLDGDRSVQYF. The CDR3 coding sequence is TGTGCCAGCAGTTTGGACGGGGACAGATCTGTTCAGTACTTC.

This clone was seen just once. The V and J genes are TRBV18 and TRBJ2-7, with 11 bases matching TRBD2. The germline gives CDR1 KGHSH, CDR2 LQKENI. Unmatched junction bases numbered 9, after V lost 0 bases and J lost 2 bases. The CDR3 loop spans 18 amino acids. CDR3 nucleotide sequence: TGTGCCAGCTCACCACCAAGGCTAGCGGGAGGCCCAACCTACGAGCAGTACTTC. This codes for CASSPPRLAGGPTYEQYF.

The CDR3 DNA reads as TGTGCTTACTCAGGGGGCTCTGGCTACACCTTC. Protein sequence: CAYSGGSGYTF. The chain combines TRBV30 with TRBJ1-2, with 8 bases matching TRBD1. Germline loops: CDR1 GTSNPN, CDR2 SVGIG (reference sequence). CDR3 length: 11 residues.

The V call is TRBV19, the J call TRBJ2-1, with D tentatively TRBD2 (5 bases). Trimming removed 5 bases from V and 7 bases from J, with 21 bases in between. From germline, CDR1 is LNHDA and CDR2 SQIVND (reference sequence). This CDR3 is 16 amino acids long. CDR3 protein: CASSPRERFGRNEQFF. The CDR3 coding sequence is TGTGCCAGTAGTCCGAGGGAAAGGTTTGGTAGGAATGAGCAGTTCTTC.

This chain links TRBV18 with TRBJ2-5, with TRBD2 as a possible D gene (6 bases). This CDR3 contains 18 residues. The V gene's germline CDR1 is KGHSH and CDR2 LQKENI. V was shortened by 2 bases and J by 1 base, with 20 bases between the two germline ends. The CDR3 DNA reads TGTGCCAGCTCACCATTAAGGTCCGTTGGGGGGACCCAAGAGACCCAGTACTTC. Protein product: CASSPLRSVGGTQETQYF.

V and J are TRBV27 and TRBJ2-7; D is possibly TRBD1 (5 bases). V was clipped by 4 bases and J by 0 bases, with 10 bases between them. The germline CDR1 and CDR2 sequences are MNHEY and SMNVEV (reference sequence). This CDR3 region has 14 residues. DNA of the CDR3: TGTGCCAGCAGTTCCAAGGACATCTCCTACGAGCAGTACTTC. It yields the protein CASSSKDISYEQYF.

V usage is TRBV14 and J usage is TRBJ2-7, with 11 bases that match TRBD2. This CDR3 spans 14 amino acids. With V trimmed by 1 base and J by 4 bases, 0 bases remained unmatched. CDR1 and CDR2 from the germline V gene are SGHDN and FVKESK. The CDR3 protein is CASSQVAGGYEQYF. CDR3 in DNA: TGTGCCAGCAGCCAAGTAGCGGGAGGGTACGAGCAGTACTTC.

The rearrangement joins TRBV5-1 to TRBJ1-4; 9 bases line up with TRBD1. This CDR3 has 17 residues. V lost 0 bases and J lost 8; bases outside the gene matches: 11. CDR1 is SGHRS and CDR2 is YFSETQ in the germline V gene. The CDR3 is CASSLAPLQGALEKLFF. For the CDR3, the DNA is TGCGCCAGCAGCTTGGCCCCTCTACAGGGGGCGCTGGAAAAACTGTTTTTT.

V and J are TRBV27 and TRBJ1-2, with 10 nucleotides matching TRBD1. From germline, CDR1 is MNHEY and CDR2 SMNVEV (reference sequence). After removal of 0 bases from V and 6 bases from J, the junction contained 4 bases not matched to a gene. The CDR3 spans 15 residues. The CDR3 here is CASSLSGTGEDGYTF. Written as DNA, the CDR3 is TGTGCCAGCAGTTTATCGGGGACAGGGGAGGATGGCTACACCTTC.

The CDR3 DNA is TGTGCTAGTGGTCCGAGAGGCGCCTCGCACGAGCAGTACTTC. It specifies CASGPRGASHEQYF. This rearrangement joins TRBV12-5 to TRBJ2-7; D ambiguous. V lost 5 bases and J 5 bases, leaving 16 bases between the germline ends. Germline-derived CDR1 and CDR2 are LGHNT and FRNRAP. The CDR3 is 14 amino acids.

The chain recombines TRBV9 with TRBJ2-2; a weak D match, TRBD2 (5 bases). The V end lost 4 bases, the J end lost 4 bases, and 8 bases lay between the germline ends. Germline V gene data show CDR1 as SGDLS and CDR2 as YYNGEE. The CDR3 is 13 amino acids. CDR3: CASSYRGTGELFF. The CDR3 nucleotides are TGTGCCAGCAGCTACCGGGGCACCGGGGAGCTGTTTTTT.

The chain uses TRBV28 and TRBJ1-5; 8 nucleotides line up with TRBD1. CDR1 MDHEN and CDR2 SYDVKM come from the germline V gene. This CDR3 has 16 amino acids. J gave up 10 bases and V 6 bases, and 17 bases lay outside the gene matches. CDR3 coding DNA: TGTGCCAGCAGCCTAACCACAGGGGGGAACGGTCAACCCCAGCATTTT. Translated, it gives CASSLTTGGNGQPQHF.

This rearrangement joins TRBV24-1 to TRBJ1-4; 9 nucleotides match TRBD1. CDR1 is KGHDR and CDR2 is SFDVKD in the germline V gene. The CDR3 totals 15 residues. J gave up 7 bases and V 7 bases, and 9 bases lay outside the gene matches. The CDR3 spells CATSNPTGGPEKLFF. The CDR3 DNA follows: TGTGCCACCAGCAACCCGACAGGGGGACCTGAAAAACTGTTTTTT.

The chain links TRBV24-1 to TRBJ1-5; a possible D gene is TRBD1 (5 bases). Trimming shortened V by 2 bases and J by 4 bases, and 8 bases separated the two germline ends. Germline V gene data show CDR1 as KGHDR and CDR2 as SFDVKD. The CDR3 is 14 residues long. The CDR3 loop reads CATSDSDRNQPQHF. CDR3 nucleotide sequence: TGTGCCACCAGTGATTCCGACAGAAATCAGCCCCAGCATTTT.

V is TRBV4-1 and J is TRBJ2-7; TRBD2 aligns across 14 bases. J was trimmed by 6 bases and V by 0 bases; bases with no gene match: 13. Germline values: CDR1 MGHRA, CDR2 YSYEKL. The CDR3 spans 19 residues. The CDR3 reads CASSQDGTSGSFRGGEQYF. In nucleotides, the CDR3 is TGCGCCAGCAGCCAAGATGGGACTAGCGGGAGTTTCAGAGGAGGCGAGCAGTACTTC.

J is TRBJ2-1 and V is TRBV5-6, with 9 bases identical to TRBD1. The J segment lost 9 bases and the V segment lost 2 bases, leaving 9 bases of the junction unmatched. CDR3 length equals 15 residues. Germline CDR1 is SGHDT and CDR2 is YYEEEE. The CDR3 region has the DNA TGTGCCAGCAGCTTTAGAGGGACAGGGAAGGGTGAGCAGTTCTTC. Protein sequence: CASSFRGTGKGEQFF.

The chain uses TRBV5-4 and TRBJ2-7, with 10 bases lining up with TRBD1. The CDR3 consists of 17 residues. Trimming at V came to 3 bases and at J to 3 bases, leaving 12 bases not matched to a gene. The germline V gene encodes CDR1 SGHNT and CDR2 YYREEE (reference sequence). The CDR3 reads CASSSKKPGQGRYEQYF. CDR3 sequence (DNA): TGTGCCAGCAGCTCAAAAAAACCGGGACAGGGGCGCTACGAGCAGTACTTC. The variable domain in full, completed from reference TRBV5-4 and TRBJ2-7, reads ETGVTQSPTHLIKTRGQQVTLRCSSQSGHNTVSWYQQALGQGPQFIFQYYREEENGRGNFPPRFSGLQFPNYSSELNVNALELDDSALYLCASSSKKPGQGRYEQYFGPGTRLTVT.

This chain links TRBV30 with TRBJ2-7, with 11 positions matching TRBD1. V lost 5 bases to trimming and J lost 3 bases; unmatched junction nucleotides: 6. The CDR3 sequence is 14 residues long. Germline values: CDR1 GTSNPN, CDR2 SVGIG (reference sequence). The CDR3 coding sequence is TGTGCCTGGGGAGGGACAGGGGGGGTCTACGAGCAGTACTTC. It specifies CAWGGTGGVYEQYF.

V is TRBV10-3 and J is TRBJ2-7; D might be TRBD2 (6 bases). V lost 6 bases, J lost 0 bases, and 18 bases lay in between. From germline, CDR1 is ENHRY and CDR2 SYGVKD. The CDR3 spans 16 residues. CDR3 nucleotides: TGTGCCATCAGCCCTATTAGCGGAAGGAGCTCCTACGAGCAGTACTTC. The encoded protein is CAISPISGRSSYEQYF.

This chain links TRBV11-2 with TRBJ2-1; 13 bases are shared with TRBD2. The CDR3 has 15 residues. Losses at the gene ends were 1 base for V and 8 bases for J; bases not matched to a gene: 2. The germline gives CDR1 SGHAT, CDR2 FQNNGV. The CDR3 here is CASSLGTSGSHEQFF. The CDR3 DNA follows: TGTGCCAGCAGCTTAGGGACTAGCGGGAGCCATGAGCAGTTCTTC.